These 4 T cell receptor beta chains share one sample of origin, sequenced in a study of cytomegalovirus exposure and HLA in healthy donors. PCR used 60 Vbeta primers and 13 Jbeta primers. Measured with immunoSEQ multiplex PCR; TCRdb has only the in-frame clones, and not every one. The sample includes about 120,000 clones, around three quarters of them seen just once. The source material was PBMCs. The receptor source for this set is a human donor in good health.

The chain is built from TRBV9 and TRBJ2-7, with TRBD1 matching 7 bases. J was trimmed by 3 bases and V by 3 bases; bases with no gene match: 3. This CDR3 comprises 13 residues. Germline lookup yields CDR1 SGDLS and CDR2 YYNGEE. DNA of the CDR3: TGTGCCAGCAGCGGGTCAGGGGGCTACGAGCAGTACTTC. It yields the protein CASSGSGGYEQYF.

V gene TRBV29-1 combines with J gene TRBJ2-1, with 8 bases matching TRBD2. CDR3 size: 14 residues. Germline lookup yields CDR1 SQVTM and CDR2 ANQGSEA. The trim removed 6 bases at V and 5 bases at J, leaving 9 bases unmatched. The CDR3 is CSVTGGGGDNEQFF. The CDR3 nucleotides read TGCAGCGTGACGGGAGGGGGAGGGGACAATGAGCAGTTCTTC.

The gene calls are TRBV7-2 and TRBJ1-4; TRBD1 agrees at 8 bases. This CDR3 is built from 17 residues. Germline loops: CDR1 SGHTA, CDR2 FQGNSA. The J segment lost 4 bases and the V segment lost 5 bases, leaving 12 bases of the junction unmatched. CDR3 sequence: CASSPRGQARGNEKLFF. The CDR3 DNA reads as TGTGCCAGCAGCCCACGGGGACAGGCAAGGGGTAATGAAAAACTGTTTTTT.

A single count supports this clone. The V gene is TRBV19, the J gene TRBJ2-1, with a weak D call TRBD2 (5 bases). The CDR3 consists of 14 residues. Germline V gene lookup returns CDR1 LNHDA and CDR2 SQIVND (reference sequence). Trimming pared 5 bases from V and 1 base from J, leaving 9 bases between. The CDR3 loop reads CASSRSGSYNEQFF. In DNA, the CDR3 is TGTGCCAGTAGTCGGTCGGGGTCCTACAATGAGCAGTTCTTC.